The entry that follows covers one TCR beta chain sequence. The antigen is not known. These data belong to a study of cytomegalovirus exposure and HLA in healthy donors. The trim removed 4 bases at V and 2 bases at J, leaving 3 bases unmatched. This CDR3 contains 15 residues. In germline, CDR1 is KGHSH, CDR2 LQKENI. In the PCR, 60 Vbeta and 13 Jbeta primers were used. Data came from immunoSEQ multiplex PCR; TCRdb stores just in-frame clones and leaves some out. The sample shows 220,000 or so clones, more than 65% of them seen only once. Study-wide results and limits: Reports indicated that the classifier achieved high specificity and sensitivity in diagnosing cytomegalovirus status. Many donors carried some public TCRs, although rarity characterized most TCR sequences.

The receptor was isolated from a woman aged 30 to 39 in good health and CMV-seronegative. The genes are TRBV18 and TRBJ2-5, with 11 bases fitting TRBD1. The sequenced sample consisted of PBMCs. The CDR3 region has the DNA TGTGCCAGCTCACTGGGGACAGGGGGACAAGAGACCCAGTACTTC. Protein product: CASSLGTGGQETQYF.